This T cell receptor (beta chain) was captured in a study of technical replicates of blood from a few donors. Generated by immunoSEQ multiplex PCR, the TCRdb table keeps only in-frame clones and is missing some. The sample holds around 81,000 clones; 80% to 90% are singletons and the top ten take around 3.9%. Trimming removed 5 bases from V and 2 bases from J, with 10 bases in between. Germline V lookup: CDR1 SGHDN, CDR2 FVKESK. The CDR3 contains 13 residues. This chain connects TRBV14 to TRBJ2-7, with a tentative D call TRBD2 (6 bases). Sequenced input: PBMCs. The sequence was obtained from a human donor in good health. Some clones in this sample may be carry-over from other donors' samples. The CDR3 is CASSVRGTYEQYF. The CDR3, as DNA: TGTGCCAGCAGCGTCCGGGGGACCTACGAGCAGTACTTC.